This TCR beta chain was recorded in a study of OX40 agonist ivuxolimab in advanced cancers. There are 17 residues in the CDR3. Trimming stripped 7 bases from V and 0 bases from J, with 22 bases between. The germline gives CDR1 SEHNR, CDR2 FQNEAQ (reference sequence). This clone came up once. Data came from immunoSEQ multiplex PCR; TCRdb stores just in-frame clones and leaves some out. Counted here are about 54,000 clones, under 95% occurring once; the ten biggest clones make up 8.7%. This sequence joins TRBV7-9 and TRBJ2-7; weak D call: TRBD1 (5 bases). Source: CD4+ or CD8+ T cells sorted from blood, taken in a trial of the OX40 agonist ivuxolimab. The clonotype originates from an adult with an advanced solid tumor such as melanoma, head and neck, liver or kidney cancer. Here the CDR3 reads CASTPRAQGQRSYEQYF. The CDR3 DNA is TGTGCCAGCACCCCTCGGGCCCAGGGCCAGCGCTCCTACGAGCAGTACTTC.